This T cell receptor (beta chain) was sequenced in a study of a mutant IDH1 vaccine in newly diagnosed glioma. Study as a whole: Patients arrived already treated with radiotherapy, temozolomide, or both, most having had both.

Repertoires were generated with immunoSEQ multiplex PCR, while TCRdb's copy carries only in-frame clones and drops some. The sample has roughly 86,000 clones, 75% to 85% seen once. The germline V and J ends were trimmed by 9 bases and 5 bases, with 19 bases remaining between them. Germline V lookup: CDR1 LNHDA, CDR2 SQIVND (reference sequence). There are 14 residues in the CDR3. The time point here: week 47, end of study. The investigators gave 300 ug of mutant IDH1 20-mer peptide in each vaccine dose, together with topical imiquimod. A few counts support this clone. The antigen is undetermined. Sequencing used PBMCs, obtained from a glioma patient whose treatment included an IDH1 peptide vaccine. This sequence was found in a man between 40 and 49 years old with glioma. The J gene is TRBJ1-2, the V gene TRBV19; no clear D gene. This CDR3 is CASKNYGSEYGYTF. The CDR3 DNA reads TGTGCCAGCAAGAACTACGGATCGGAGTATGGCTACACCTTC.